One TCR beta chain is described in this entry. This clone has more than one count but fewer than ten. The target of this receptor is not known. There are no base qualities to consult, and no much larger clone falls within one base. The data derive from a study of CD4 T cells in relation to SARS-CoV-2 and coronaviruses (dated by TCRdb to the early 2020s). With respect to the entire study: In the ViraFEST assay, PBMCs were cultured with antigen for less than 12 days, after which TCR beta CDR3s were sequenced to identify clonal expansions specific to the antigen. The negative reference condition was either a culture with an HIV-1 Nef peptide pool or a culture with no peptide. Using patient-derived lymphoblastoid cell lines, the shared crossreactive spike epitopes were mapped to their HLA restriction. Memory CD4+ T cell crossreactivity between SARS-CoV-2 and common cold coronavirus spike proteins was assessed at the TCR clonotype level in the study. Samples from three pre-COVID donors and the naive versus memory experiments were sequenced with the Adaptive Biotechnologies TCR-sequencing kit; other data were Illumina-based. Expansion assays from other donors in the study were sequenced with a different, Illumina-based TCR-beta assay.

Study-level results and caveats: Significantly weaker SARS-CoV-2-driven expansion was shown by crossreactive clones than by monoreactive clones, consistent with antigenic imprinting. The study was constrained by small numbers of patients and of tested TCRs. Pre-pandemic and post-infection samples were not both contributed by any donor, so tracing of the source of pre-existing responses was limited. About 60% of donors had memory CD4+ clonotypes that crossrecognized SARS-CoV-2 and at least one common cold coronavirus spike. Since the crossreactivity analysis centred on spike protein, crossreactivity against other viral proteins was not assessed.

The CDR3 contains 14 residues, cysteine and phenylalanine counted. The retained sequence is limited to the CDR3, 42 bases, with the frame set at the first base. Between the V and J ends, shortened by 7 bases and 1 base respectively, the junction contains 10 bases. CDR1 and CDR2 are read off the germline V gene (reference sequence) as SEHNR and FQNEAQ. The library was generated by the immunoSEQ multiplex PCR assay. The published analysis was carried out like this. During preprocessing, nonproductive sequences were discarded, as were any CDR3s that did not begin with C, did not end with F or W, or were shorter than 7 amino acids. The MANAFEST web app was used to call antigen-specific clonotypes on the basis of expansion compared with the reference and with other culture wells. A clone was considered positive if significant expansion relative to the reference culture was observed in 2 of 3 replicate wells at an FDR below 0.05. A further requirement for positive clones was significant expansion compared with all other tandem wells, along with an odds ratio above 5. Pairwise Levenshtein distance, computed with the stringdist R package after three terminal residues were trimmed from each end, was used as the measure of CDR3 homology. The table comes from immuneACCESS by way of TCRdb, which keeps in-frame sequences with V and J called. Part of the clones is missing from these tables; in studies checked, under half for an unresolved V gene and the rest for unknown reasons. Clonal size and the V and J genes are those of that table, whereas D and trimming came from the DNA. For this sample the table gives around 29,000 clones, of which around 80% were detected only once. Clones ranked in the top ten supply about 15% of the sample.

CD4+ T cells from unexposed donors were collected before the COVID-19 pandemic (2011-2018). After 10 days of culture, CD4+ T cells were isolated with the EasySep CD4+ T cell isolation kit. Unexposed donor CD4+ T cells were tested for reactivity to SARS-CoV-2 S and N and four common cold coronavirus spike pools, as cell number allowed. Each well held two million PBMCs cultured in IMDM containing roughly 5% human AB serum and roughly 10 IU/ml IL-2. Half of the culture medium was replaced with fresh IL-2-containing medium on days 3 and 7. In general, every peptide culture condition was set up in three replicate wells. The leukapheresis product used for the unexposed donors was purchased from a commercial source. PBMCs were isolated from leukapheresis product or whole blood by Ficoll-Paque PLUS gradient centrifugation. PBMCs were either used fresh in the expansion assay or cryopreserved at -140 degrees C. The QIAamp Micro DNA Kit was used to extract genomic DNA from the CD4+ T cells.

The chain was built from TRBV7-9 and TRBJ2-2; TRBD2 is a possible D gene, resting on 6 matching bases. This TCR was recovered from a human donor in good health. The sequencing sample was made of CD4+ T cells from PBMCs, cultured in vitro. The CDR3 protein is CASTAGQNTGELFF. Read as DNA, the sequence is TGTGCCAGCACCGCGGGGCAGAACACCGGGGAGCTGTTTTTT.